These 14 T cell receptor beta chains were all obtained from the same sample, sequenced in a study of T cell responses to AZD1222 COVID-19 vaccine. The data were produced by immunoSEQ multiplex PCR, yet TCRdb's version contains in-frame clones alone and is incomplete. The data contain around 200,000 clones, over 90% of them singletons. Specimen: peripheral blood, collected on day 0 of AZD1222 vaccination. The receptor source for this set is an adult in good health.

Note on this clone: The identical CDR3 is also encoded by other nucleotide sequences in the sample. DNA of the CDR3: TGCGCCAGCAGCTTGATTGACGAGCAGTACTTC. Amino acids: CASSLIDEQYF. The chain couples TRBV5-1 to TRBJ2-7; no clear D gene. CDR3 size: 11 residues. Germline V CDR1 and CDR2: SGHRS, YFSETQ. Trimming cost V 1 base and J 5 bases, with 4 bases left between them.

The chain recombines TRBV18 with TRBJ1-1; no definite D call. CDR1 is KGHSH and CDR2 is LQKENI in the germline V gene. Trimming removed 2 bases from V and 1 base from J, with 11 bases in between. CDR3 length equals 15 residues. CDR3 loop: CASSPFPGSNTEAFF. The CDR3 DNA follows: TGTGCCAGCTCACCATTCCCAGGTTCGAACACTGAAGCTTTCTTT.

The CDR3 sequence: CASSWQTSGGEETQYF. In DNA, the CDR3 is TGTGCCAGCAGTTGGCAGACTAGCGGGGGGGAAGAGACCCAGTACTTC. The V call is TRBV6-5, the J call TRBJ2-5, with 14 positions matching TRBD2. Germline CDR1 is MNHEY and CDR2 is SVGAGI. J lost 3 bases, V lost 4 bases, and 4 bases had no gene match. This CDR3 is 16 amino acids long.

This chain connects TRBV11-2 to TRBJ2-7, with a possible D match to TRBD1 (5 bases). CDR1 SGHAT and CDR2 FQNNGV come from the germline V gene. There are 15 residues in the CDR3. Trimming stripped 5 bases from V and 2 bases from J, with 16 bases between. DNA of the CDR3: TGTGCCAGCAGCCAGGGTGGCAGGCAGGCCTACGAGCAGTACTTC. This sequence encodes CASSQGGRQAYEQYF.

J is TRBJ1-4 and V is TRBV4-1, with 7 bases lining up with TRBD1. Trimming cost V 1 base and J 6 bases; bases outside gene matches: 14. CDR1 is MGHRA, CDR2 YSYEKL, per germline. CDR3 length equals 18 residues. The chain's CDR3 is CASSQASKQGHWDEKLFF. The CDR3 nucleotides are TGCGCCAGCAGCCAAGCTTCTAAACAGGGGCATTGGGATGAAAAACTGTTTTTT.

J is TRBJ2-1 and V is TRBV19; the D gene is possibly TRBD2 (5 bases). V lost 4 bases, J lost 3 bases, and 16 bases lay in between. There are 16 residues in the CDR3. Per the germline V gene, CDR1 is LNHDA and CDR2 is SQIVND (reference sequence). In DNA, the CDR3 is TGTGCCAGTAGTAGGGCGGGCTTCCACAACTACAATGAGCAGTTCTTC. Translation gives CASSRAGFHNYNEQFF.

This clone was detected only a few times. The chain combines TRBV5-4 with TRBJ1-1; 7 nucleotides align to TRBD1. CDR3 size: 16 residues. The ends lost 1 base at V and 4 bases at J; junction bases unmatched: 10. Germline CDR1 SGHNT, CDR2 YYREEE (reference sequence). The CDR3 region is CASSLLGSGGVTEAFF. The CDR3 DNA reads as TGTGCCAGCAGCTTGTTAGGGTCAGGGGGGGTCACTGAAGCTTTCTTT.

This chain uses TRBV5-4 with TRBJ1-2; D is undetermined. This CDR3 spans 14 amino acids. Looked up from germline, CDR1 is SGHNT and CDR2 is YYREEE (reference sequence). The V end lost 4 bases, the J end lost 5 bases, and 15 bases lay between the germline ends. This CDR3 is CASSPQTPEYGYTF. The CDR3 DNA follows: TGTGCCAGCAGCCCTCAGACACCCGAGTATGGCTACACCTTC. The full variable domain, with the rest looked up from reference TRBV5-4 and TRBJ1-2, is ETGVTQSPTHLIKTRGQQVTLRCSSQSGHNTVSWYQQALGQGPQFIFQYYREEENGRGNFPPRFSGLQFPNYSSELNVNALELDDSALYLCASSPQTPEYGYTFGSGTRLTVV.

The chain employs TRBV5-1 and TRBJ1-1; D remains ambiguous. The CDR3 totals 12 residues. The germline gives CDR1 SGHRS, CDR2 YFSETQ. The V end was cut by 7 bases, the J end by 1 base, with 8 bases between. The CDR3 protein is CASYQKNTEAFF. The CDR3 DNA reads TGCGCCAGCTACCAAAAGAACACTGAAGCTTTCTTT.

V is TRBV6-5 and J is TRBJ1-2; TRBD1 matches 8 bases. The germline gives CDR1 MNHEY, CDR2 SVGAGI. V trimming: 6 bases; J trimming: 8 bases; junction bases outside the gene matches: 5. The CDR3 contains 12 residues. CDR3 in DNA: TGTGCCAGCAGGGACAGGGTAGGAGGCTACACCTTC. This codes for CASRDRVGGYTF.

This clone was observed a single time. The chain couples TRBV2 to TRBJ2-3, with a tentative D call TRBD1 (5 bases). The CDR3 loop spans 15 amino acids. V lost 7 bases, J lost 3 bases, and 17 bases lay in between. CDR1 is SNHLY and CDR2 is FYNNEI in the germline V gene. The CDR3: CASTNFRQGTDTQYF. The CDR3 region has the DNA TGTGCCAGCACCAATTTCAGGCAGGGTACAGATACGCAGTATTTT.

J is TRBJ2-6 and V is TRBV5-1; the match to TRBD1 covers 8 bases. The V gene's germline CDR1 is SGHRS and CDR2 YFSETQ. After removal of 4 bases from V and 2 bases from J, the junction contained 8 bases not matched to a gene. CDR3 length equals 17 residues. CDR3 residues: CASSRDRLSAGANVLTF. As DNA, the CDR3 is TGCGCCAGCAGCCGGGACAGGTTATCGGCTGGGGCCAACGTCCTGACTTTC.

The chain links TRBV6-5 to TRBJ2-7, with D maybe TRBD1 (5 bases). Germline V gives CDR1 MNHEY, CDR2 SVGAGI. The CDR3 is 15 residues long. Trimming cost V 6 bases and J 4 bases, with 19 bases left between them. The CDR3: CASSHMQGSFYEQYF. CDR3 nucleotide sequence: TGTGCCAGCAGCCACATGCAGGGTTCTTTTTACGAGCAGTACTTC.

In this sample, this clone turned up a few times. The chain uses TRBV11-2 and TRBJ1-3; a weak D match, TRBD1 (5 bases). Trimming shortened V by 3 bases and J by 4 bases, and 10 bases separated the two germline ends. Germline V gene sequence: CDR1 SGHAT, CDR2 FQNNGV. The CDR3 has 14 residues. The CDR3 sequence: CASSFQGLGNTIYF. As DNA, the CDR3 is TGTGCCAGCAGCTTCCAGGGTCTAGGAAACACCATATATTTT.